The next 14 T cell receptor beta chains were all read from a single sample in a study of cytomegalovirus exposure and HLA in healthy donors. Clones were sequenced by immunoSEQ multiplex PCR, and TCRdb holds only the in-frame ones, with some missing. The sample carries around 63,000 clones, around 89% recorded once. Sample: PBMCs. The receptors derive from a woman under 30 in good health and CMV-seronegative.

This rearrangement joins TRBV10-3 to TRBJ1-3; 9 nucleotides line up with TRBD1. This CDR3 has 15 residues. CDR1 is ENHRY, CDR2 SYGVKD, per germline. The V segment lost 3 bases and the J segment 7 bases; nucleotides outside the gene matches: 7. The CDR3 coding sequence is TGTGCCATCAGTGAACAGGGGGCGATGGGCAACACCATATATTTT. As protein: CAISEQGAMGNTIYF.

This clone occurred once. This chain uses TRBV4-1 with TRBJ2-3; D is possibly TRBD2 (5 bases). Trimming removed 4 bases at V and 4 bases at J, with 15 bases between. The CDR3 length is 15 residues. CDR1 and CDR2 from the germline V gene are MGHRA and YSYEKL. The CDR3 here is CASSPTGLPSDTQYF. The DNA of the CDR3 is TGCGCCAGCAGCCCTACCGGACTGCCCTCAGATACGCAGTATTTT.

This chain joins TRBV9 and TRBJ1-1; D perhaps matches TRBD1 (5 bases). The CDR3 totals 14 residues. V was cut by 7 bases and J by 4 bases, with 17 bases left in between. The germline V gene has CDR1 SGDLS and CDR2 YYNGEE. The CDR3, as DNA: TGTGCCAGCTCCTTACCGGGGGATCTCACTGAAGCTTTCTTT. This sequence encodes CASSLPGDLTEAFF. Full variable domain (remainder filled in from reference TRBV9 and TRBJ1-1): DSGVTQTPKHLITATGQRVTLRCSPRSGDLSVYWYQQSLDQGLQFLIQYYNGEERAKGNILERFSAQQFPDLHSELNLSSLELGDSALYFCASSLPGDLTEAFFGQGTRLTVV.

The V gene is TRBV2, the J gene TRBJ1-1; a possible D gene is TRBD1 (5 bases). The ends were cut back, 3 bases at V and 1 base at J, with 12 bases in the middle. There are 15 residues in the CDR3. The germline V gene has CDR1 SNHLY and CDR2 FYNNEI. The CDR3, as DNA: TGTGCCAGCAGTGAGGGGCTGGCGGCGAACACTGAAGCTTTCTTT. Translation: CASSEGLAANTEAFF.

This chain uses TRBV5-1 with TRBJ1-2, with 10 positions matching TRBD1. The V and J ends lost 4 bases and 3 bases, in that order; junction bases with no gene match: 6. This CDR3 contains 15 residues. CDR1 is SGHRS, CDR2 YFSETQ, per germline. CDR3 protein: CASSRTGQGDYGYTF. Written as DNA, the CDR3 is TGCGCCAGCAGCAGGACCGGACAGGGGGACTATGGCTACACCTTC.

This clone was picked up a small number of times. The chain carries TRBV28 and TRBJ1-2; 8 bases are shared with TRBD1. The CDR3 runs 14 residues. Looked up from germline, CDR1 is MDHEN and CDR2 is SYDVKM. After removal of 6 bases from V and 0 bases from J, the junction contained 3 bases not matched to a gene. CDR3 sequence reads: CASRRQGTNYGYTF. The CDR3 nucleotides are TGTGCCAGCAGACGACAGGGGACTAACTATGGCTACACCTTC.

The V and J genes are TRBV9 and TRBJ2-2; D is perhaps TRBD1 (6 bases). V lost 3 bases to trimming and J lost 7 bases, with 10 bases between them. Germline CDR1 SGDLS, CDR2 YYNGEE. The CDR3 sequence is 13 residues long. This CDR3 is CASSARGGGELFF. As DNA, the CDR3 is TGTGCCAGCAGCGCCCGAGGGGGCGGGGAGCTGTTTTTT.

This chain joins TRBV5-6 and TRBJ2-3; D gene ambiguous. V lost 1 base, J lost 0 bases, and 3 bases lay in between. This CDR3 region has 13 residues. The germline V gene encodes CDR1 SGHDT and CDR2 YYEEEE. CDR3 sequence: CASSLTSTDTQYF. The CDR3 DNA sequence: TGTGCCAGCAGCTTGACTAGCACAGATACGCAGTATTTT.

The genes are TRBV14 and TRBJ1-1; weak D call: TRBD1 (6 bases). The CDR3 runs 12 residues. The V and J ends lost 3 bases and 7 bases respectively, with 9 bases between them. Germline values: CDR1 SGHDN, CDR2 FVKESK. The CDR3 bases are TGTGCCAGCAGCCACAGGGGACGTGAAGCTTTCTTT. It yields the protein CASSHRGREAFF. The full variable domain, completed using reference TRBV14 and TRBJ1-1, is EAGVTQFPSHSVIEKGQTVTLRCDPISGHDNLYWYRRVMGKEIKFLLHFVKESKQDESGMPNNRFLAERTGGTYSTLKVQPAELEDSGVYFCASSHRGREAFFGQGTRLTVV.

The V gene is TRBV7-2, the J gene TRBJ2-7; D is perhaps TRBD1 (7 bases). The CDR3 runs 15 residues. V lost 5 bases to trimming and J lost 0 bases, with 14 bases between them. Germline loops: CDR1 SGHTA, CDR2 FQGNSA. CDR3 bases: TGTGCCAGCAGCCCAGGGGGGCGAAACTCCTACGAGCAGTACTTC. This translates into CASSPGGRNSYEQYF.

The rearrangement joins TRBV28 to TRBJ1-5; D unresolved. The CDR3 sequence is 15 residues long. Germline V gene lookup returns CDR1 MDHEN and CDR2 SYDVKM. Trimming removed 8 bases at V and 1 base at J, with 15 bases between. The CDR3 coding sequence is TGTGCCAGCGGACCCCTGGGAGGCAGCAATCAGCCCCAGCATTTT. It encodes CASGPLGGSNQPQHF.

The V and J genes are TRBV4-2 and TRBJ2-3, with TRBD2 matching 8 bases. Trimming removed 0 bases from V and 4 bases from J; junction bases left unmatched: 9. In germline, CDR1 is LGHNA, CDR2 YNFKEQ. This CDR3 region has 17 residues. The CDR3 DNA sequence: TGTGCCAGCAGCCAAGATCCGAGCGGGAGCTTAGCAGATACGCAGTATTTT. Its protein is CASSQDPSGSLADTQYF.

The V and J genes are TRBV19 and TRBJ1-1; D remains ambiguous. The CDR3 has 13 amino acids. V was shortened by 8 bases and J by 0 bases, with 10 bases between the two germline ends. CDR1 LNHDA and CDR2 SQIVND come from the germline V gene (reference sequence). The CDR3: CASSGSLNTEAFF. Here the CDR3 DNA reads TGTGCCAGTTCAGGATCCCTGAACACTGAAGCTTTCTTT.

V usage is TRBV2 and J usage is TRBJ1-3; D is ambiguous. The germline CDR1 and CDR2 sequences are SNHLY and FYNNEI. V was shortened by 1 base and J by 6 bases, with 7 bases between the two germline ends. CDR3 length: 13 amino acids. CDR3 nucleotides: TGTGCCAGCAGTGAAGGCTATTCAAACACCATATATTTT. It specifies CASSEGYSNTIYF.